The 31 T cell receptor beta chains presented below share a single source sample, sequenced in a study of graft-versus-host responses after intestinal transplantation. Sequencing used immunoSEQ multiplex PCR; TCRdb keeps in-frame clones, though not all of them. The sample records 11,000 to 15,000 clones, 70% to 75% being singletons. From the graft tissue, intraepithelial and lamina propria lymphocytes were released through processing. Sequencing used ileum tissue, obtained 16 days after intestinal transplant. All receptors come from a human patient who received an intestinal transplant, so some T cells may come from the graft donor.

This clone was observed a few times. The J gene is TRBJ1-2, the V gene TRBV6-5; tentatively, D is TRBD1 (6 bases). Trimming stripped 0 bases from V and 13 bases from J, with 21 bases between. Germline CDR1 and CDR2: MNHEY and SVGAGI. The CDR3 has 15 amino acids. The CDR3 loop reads CASSYSRQASSKSTF. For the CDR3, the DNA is TGTGCCAGCAGTTACTCGAGACAGGCCTCTTCTAAGAGCACCTTC.

The CDR3 region is CASSLRLAIGPGDTQYF. CDR3 coding DNA: TGCGCCAGCAGCTTACGTCTAGCGATTGGCCCTGGAGATACGCAGTATTTT. The chain links TRBV5-1 to TRBJ2-3; TRBD2 is a possible D gene (6 bases). V was pared by 2 bases and J by 5 bases, with 21 bases between. Germline CDR1 and CDR2: SGHRS and YFSETQ. The CDR3 extends over 17 amino acids.

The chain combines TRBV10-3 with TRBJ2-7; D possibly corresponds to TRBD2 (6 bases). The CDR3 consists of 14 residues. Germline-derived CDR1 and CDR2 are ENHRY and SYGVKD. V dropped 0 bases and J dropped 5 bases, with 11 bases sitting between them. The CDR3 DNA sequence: TGTGCCATCAGTGAGTCGATCGGGGAGGACGAGCAGTACTTC. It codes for CAISESIGEDEQYF.

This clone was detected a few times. The CDR3 here is CASSPGLVAGGRGIYGETQYF. Written as DNA, the CDR3 is TGCGCCAGCTCCCCAGGGTTGGTAGCGGGAGGGCGGGGGATATACGGAGAGACCCAGTACTTC. The chain is built from TRBV4-1 and TRBJ2-5; TRBD2 aligns across 11 bases. V shed 8 bases and J 4 bases; nucleotides not matched to a gene: 27. There are 21 residues in the CDR3. Germline CDR1 reads MGHRA; CDR2 reads YSYEKL.

The chain's CDR3 is CASSPTLFWGGPPYNEQFF. The DNA for the CDR3 is TGTGCCAGCAGCCCGACCCTTTTCTGGGGGGGGCCTCCCTACAATGAGCAGTTCTTC. The chain recombines TRBV7-9 with TRBJ2-1; TRBD2 is a possible D gene (7 bases). There are 19 residues in the CDR3. V was pared by 5 bases and J by 2 bases, with 25 bases between. Germline CDR1 SEHNR, CDR2 FQNEAQ (reference sequence). Together with reference TRBV7-9 and TRBJ2-1, the CDR3 gives the full variable domain: DTGVSQNPRHKITKRGQNVTFRCDPISEHNRLYWYRQTLGQGPEFLTYFQNEAQLEKSRLLSDRFSAERPKGSFSTLEIQRTEQGDSAMYLCASSPTLFWGGPPYNEQFFGPGTRLTVL.

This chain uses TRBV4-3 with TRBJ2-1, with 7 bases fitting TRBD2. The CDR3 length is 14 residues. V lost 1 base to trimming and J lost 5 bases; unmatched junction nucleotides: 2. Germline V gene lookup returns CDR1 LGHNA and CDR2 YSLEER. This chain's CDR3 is CASSQGLADNEQFF. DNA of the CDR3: TGCGCCAGCAGCCAAGGTCTAGCGGACAATGAGCAGTTCTTC.

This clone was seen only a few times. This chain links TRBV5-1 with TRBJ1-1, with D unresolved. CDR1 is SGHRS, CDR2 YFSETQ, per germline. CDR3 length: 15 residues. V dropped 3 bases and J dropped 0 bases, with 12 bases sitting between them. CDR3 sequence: CASSSQSLLNTEAFF. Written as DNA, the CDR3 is TGCGCCAGCAGCTCACAGTCCCTTCTGAACACTGAAGCTTTCTTT.

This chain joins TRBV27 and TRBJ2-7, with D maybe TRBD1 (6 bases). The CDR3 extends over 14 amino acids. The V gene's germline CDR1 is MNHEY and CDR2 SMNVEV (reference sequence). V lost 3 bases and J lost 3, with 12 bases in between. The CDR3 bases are TGTGCCAGCAGTTTTGGGGGCCACGGCTACGAGCAGTACTTC. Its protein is CASSFGGHGYEQYF.

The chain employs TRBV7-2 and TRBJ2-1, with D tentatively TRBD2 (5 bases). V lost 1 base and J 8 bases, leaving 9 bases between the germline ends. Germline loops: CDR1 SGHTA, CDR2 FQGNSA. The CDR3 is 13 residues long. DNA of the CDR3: TGTGCCAGCAGCTTAGGACCGAGGGATGAGCAGTTCTTC. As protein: CASSLGPRDEQFF.

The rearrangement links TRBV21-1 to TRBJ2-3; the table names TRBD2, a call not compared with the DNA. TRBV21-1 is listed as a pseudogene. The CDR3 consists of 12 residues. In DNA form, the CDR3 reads TGTGCCAGCAGCAAAGGCGGGAACACGCAGTATTTT. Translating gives CASSKGGNTQYF.

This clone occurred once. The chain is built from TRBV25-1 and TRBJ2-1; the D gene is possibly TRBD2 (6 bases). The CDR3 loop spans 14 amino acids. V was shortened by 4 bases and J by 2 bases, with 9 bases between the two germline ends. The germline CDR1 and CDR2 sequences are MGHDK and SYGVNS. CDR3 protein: CASSGDWAYNEQFF. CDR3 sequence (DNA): TGTGCCAGCAGTGGGGACTGGGCCTACAATGAGCAGTTCTTC. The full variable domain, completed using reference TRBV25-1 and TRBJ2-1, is EADIYQTPRYLVIGTGKKITLECSQTMGHDKMYWYQQDPGMELHLIHYSYGVNSTEKGDLSSESTVSRIRTEHFPLTLESARPSHTSQYLCASSGDWAYNEQFFGPGTRLTVL.

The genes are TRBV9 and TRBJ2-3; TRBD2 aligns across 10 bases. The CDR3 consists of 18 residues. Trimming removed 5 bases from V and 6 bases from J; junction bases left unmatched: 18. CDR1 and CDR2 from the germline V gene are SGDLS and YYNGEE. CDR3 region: CASSDPAGLAGVGDTQYF. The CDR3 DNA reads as TGTGCCAGCAGTGACCCGGCGGGTCTAGCGGGGGTAGGGGATACGCAGTATTTT.

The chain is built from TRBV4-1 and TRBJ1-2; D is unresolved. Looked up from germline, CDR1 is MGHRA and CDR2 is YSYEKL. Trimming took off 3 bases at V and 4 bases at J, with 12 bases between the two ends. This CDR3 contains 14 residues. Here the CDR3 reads CASSHAEGLYGYTF. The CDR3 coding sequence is TGCGCCAGCAGCCACGCCGAGGGTCTCTATGGCTACACCTTC.

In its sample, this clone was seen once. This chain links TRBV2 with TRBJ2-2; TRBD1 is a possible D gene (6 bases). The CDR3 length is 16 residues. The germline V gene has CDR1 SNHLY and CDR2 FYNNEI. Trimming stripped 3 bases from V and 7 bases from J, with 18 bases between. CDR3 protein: CASSDPTSGVGGELFF. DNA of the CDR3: TGTGCCAGCAGTGACCCCACCTCAGGGGTGGGCGGGGAGCTGTTTTTT.

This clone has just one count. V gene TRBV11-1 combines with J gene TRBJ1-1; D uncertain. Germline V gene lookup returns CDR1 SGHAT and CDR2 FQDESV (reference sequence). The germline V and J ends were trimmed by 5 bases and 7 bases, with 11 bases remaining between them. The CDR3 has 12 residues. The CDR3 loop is CASSLGKIEAFF. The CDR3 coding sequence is TGTGCCAGCAGCCTCGGGAAAATTGAAGCTTTCTTT.

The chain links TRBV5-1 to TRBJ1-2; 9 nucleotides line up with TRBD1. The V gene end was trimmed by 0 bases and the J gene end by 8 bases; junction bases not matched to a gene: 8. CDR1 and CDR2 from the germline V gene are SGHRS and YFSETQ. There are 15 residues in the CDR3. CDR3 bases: TGCGCCAGCAGCTTGGATCTCGGGACAGGGCTGGGCTACACCTTC. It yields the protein CASSLDLGTGLGYTF.

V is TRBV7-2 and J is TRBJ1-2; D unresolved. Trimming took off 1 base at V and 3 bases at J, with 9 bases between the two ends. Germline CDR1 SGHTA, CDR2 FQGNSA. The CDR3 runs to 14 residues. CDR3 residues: CASSLDRGYYGYTF. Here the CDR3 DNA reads TGTGCCAGCAGCTTAGATCGGGGATACTATGGCTACACCTTC.

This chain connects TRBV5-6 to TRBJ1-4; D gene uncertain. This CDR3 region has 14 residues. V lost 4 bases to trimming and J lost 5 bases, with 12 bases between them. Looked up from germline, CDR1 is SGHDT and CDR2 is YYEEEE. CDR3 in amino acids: CASSRRLTNEKLFF. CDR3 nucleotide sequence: TGTGCCAGCAGCCGCAGACTGACCAATGAAAAACTGTTTTTT.

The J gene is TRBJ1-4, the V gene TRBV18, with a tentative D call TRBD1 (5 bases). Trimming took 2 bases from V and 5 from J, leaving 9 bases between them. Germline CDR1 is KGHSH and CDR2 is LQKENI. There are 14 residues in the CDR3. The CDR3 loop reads CASSPRQTNEKLFF. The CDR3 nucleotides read TGTGCCAGCTCACCAAGACAGACGAATGAAAAACTGTTTTTT. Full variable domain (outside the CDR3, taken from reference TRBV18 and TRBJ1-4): NAGVMQNPRHLVRRRGQEARLRCSPMKGHSHVYWYRQLPEEGLKFMVYLQKENIIDESGMPKERFSAEFPKEGPSILRIQQVVRGDSAAYFCASSPRQTNEKLFFGSGTQLSVL.

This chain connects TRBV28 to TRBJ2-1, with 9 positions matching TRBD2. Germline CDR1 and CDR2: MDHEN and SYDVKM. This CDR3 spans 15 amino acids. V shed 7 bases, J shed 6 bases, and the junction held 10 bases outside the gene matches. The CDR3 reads CASKELAGEANEQFF. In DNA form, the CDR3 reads TGTGCCAGCAAGGAATTAGCGGGGGAGGCCAATGAGCAGTTCTTC.

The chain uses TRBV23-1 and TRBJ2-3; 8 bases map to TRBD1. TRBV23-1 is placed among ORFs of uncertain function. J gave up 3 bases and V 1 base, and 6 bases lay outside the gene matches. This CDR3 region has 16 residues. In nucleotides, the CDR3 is TGCGCCAGCAGTCAATGGACAGGGACTTGGACAGATACGCAGTATTTT. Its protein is CASSQWTGTWTDTQYF.

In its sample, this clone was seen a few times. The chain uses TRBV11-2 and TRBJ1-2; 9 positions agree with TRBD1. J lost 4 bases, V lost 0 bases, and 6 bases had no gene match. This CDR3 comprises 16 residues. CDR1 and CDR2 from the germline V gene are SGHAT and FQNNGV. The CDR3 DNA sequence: TGTGCCAGCAGCTTAGATCCTACAGGGGGCCTCTATGGCTACACCTTC. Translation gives CASSLDPTGGLYGYTF.

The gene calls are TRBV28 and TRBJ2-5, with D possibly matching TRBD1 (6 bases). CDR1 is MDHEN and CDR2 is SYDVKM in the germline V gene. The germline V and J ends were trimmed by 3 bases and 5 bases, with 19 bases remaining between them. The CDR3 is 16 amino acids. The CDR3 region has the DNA TGTGCCAGCAGTTTTTTGTTTGGGGGCGCGCGGGAGACCCAGTACTTC. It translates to CASSFLFGGARETQYF.

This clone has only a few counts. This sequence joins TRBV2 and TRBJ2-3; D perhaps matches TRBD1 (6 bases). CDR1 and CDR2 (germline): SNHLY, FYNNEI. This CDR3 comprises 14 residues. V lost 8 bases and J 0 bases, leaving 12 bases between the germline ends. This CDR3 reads CASSTGSSTDTQYF. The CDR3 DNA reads TGTGCCAGCTCGACAGGTTCTAGCACAGATACGCAGTATTTT.

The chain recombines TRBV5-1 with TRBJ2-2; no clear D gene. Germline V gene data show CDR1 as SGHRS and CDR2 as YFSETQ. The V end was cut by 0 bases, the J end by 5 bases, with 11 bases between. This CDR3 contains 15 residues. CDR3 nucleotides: TGCGCCAGCAGCTTGGTTCTCCAAGCAACCGGGGAGCTGTTTTTT. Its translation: CASSLVLQATGELFF.

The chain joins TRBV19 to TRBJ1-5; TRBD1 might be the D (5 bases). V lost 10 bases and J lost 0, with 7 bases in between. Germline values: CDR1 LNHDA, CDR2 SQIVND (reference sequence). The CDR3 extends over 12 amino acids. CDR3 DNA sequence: TGTGCCACAGGGTATAGCAATCAGCCCCAGCATTTT. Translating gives CATGYSNQPQHF.

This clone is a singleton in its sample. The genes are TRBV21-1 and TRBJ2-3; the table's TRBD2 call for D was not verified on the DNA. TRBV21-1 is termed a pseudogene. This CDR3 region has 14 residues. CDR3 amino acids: CARRLAGVTDTQYF. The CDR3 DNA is TGTGCCAGAAGACTAGCGGGAGTCACAGATACGCAGTATTTT.

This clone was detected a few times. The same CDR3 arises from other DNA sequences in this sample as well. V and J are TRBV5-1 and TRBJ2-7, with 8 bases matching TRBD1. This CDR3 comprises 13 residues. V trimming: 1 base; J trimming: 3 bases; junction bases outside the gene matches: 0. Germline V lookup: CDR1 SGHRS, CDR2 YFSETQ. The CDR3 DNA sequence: TGCGCCAGCAGCTTGACAGGGGGCTACGAGCAGTACTTC. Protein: CASSLTGGYEQYF. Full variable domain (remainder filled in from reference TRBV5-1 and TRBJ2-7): KAGVTQTPRYLIKTRGQQVTLSCSPISGHRSVSWYQQTPGQGLQFLFEYFSETQRNKGNFPGRFSGRQFSNSRSEMNVSTLELGDSALYLCASSLTGGYEQYFGPGTRLTVT.

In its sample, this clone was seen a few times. In DNA form, the CDR3 reads TGCGCCAGCAGCCAAACAGGGGGCGGTGAGCAGTTCTTC. Translating gives CASSQTGGGEQFF. The J gene is TRBJ2-1, the V gene TRBV4-1; TRBD1 agrees at 9 bases. Germline values: CDR1 MGHRA, CDR2 YSYEKL. With V trimmed by 2 bases and J by 9 bases, 2 bases remained unmatched. The CDR3 is 13 residues long.

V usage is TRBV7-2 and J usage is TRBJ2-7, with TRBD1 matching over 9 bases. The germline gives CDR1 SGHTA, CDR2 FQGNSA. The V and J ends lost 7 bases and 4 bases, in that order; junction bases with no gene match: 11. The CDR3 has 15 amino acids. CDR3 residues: CASTKRTGAIYEQYF. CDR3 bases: TGTGCCAGCACGAAGAGGACAGGGGCAATATACGAGCAGTACTTC.

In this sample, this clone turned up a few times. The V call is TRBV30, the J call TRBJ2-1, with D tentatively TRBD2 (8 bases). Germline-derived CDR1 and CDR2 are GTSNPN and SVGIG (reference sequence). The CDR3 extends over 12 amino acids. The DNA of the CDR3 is TGTGCGCGGGGGGACAGACGAAATGAGCAGTTCTTC. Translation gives CARGDRRNEQFF. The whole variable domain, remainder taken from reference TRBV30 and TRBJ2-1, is SQTIHQWPATLVQPVGSPLSLECTVEGTSNPNLYWYRQAAGRGLQLLFYSVGIGQISSEVPQNLSASRPQDRQFILSSKKLLLSDSGFYLCARGDRRNEQFFGPGTRLTVL.